A single sample is the source of the 3 T cell receptor beta chains below, sequenced in a study of Graves' ophthalmopathy and Graves' hyperthyroidism. Amplification of TCR beta CDR3 regions used RNA transcripts. After a first-round RT-PCR with HTBI primers, a second-round multiplex PCR was run. One entry per CDR3 protein results from TCRdb running MiXCR on the multiplex PCR reads. The sample contains approximately 460,000 distinct CDR3 sequences, approximately 14% of which appear only once. The sequencing sample was made of blood. Receptors were obtained from a young woman with Graves' ophthalmopathy.

This clonotype has at least ten counts. This rearrangement joins TRBV6-1 to TRBJ2-7; D is uncertain. V lost 1 base and J 3 bases, leaving 10 bases between the germline ends. Per germline, CDR1 MNHNS and CDR2 SASEGT. The CDR3 runs 14 residues. CDR3 in DNA: TGTGCCAGCAGTGAAGTAACCGCGGACTACGAGCAGTACTTC. Encoded protein: CASSEVTADYEQYF.

CDR3 nucleotides: TGTGCTAGTGGTTTGGCGGAGGGCCATCCCACAGGGGAGTACCAAGAGACCCAGTACTTC. It specifies CASGLAEGHPTGEYQETQYF. V usage is TRBV12-5 and J usage is TRBJ2-5; a weak D match, TRBD1 (7 bases). V dropped 1 base and J dropped 0 bases, with 24 bases sitting between them. This CDR3 contains 20 residues. Germline V gene lookup returns CDR1 LGHNT and CDR2 FRNRAP.

The table lists this clonotype with a count of one. The V gene is TRBV12-3 or TRBV12-4, the J gene TRBJ2-7; TRBD2 agrees at 7 bases. The J segment lost 7 bases and the V segment lost 3 bases, leaving 9 bases of the junction unmatched. The CDR3 totals 14 residues. This CDR3 is CASSFGGTTGEQYF. CDR3 DNA: TGTGCCAGCAGTTTCGGGGGGACCACCGGAGAGCAGTACTTC.